The 13 T cell receptor beta chains reported below all come from one sample, sequenced in a study of cytomegalovirus exposure and HLA in healthy donors. Clones were read by immunoSEQ multiplex PCR, and TCRdb kept only the in-frame ones, dropping some. This table holds 150,000 to 250,000 clones, 80% to 85% found once. Sequencing input: PBMCs. These receptors were collected from a woman in her thirties in good health and CMV-seronegative.

Only one count was recorded for this clone. The chain recombines TRBV19 with TRBJ2-1; TRBD1 might be the D (6 bases). CDR1 and CDR2 (germline): LNHDA, SQIVND (reference sequence). The V and J ends lost 7 bases and 0 bases respectively, with 13 bases between them. The CDR3 consists of 15 residues. The CDR3 sequence: CASINDRSSYNEQFF. CDR3 coding DNA: TGTGCCAGTATTAACGACAGGAGCTCCTACAATGAGCAGTTCTTC.

The rearrangement links TRBV6-1 to TRBJ2-7; 7 bases are a match to TRBD2. V shed 6 bases and J 7 bases; nucleotides not matched to a gene: 9. Germline-derived CDR1 and CDR2 are MNHNS and SASEGT. The CDR3 totals 13 residues. The CDR3 reads CASRTTRGDEQYF. CDR3 nucleotides: TGTGCCAGCAGAACTACTCGGGGGGATGAGCAGTACTTC.

The chain joins TRBV6-5 to TRBJ1-2, with TRBD1 matching over 8 bases. This CDR3 is 15 amino acids long. With V trimmed by 4 bases and J by 2 bases, 6 bases remained unmatched. Germline CDR1 and CDR2: MNHEY and SVGAGI. CDR3 protein: CASSFDRGQNYGYTF. Written as DNA, the CDR3 is TGTGCCAGCAGTTTTGACAGGGGCCAAAACTATGGCTACACCTTC.

V is TRBV9 and J is TRBJ2-1; 8 bases map to TRBD2. The germline CDR1 and CDR2 sequences are SGDLS and YYNGEE. V lost 0 bases and J lost 6; bases outside the gene matches: 14. This CDR3 is 18 amino acids long. For the CDR3, the DNA is TGTGCCAGCAGCGTAGTCCCTTCGGGGAGCGGGAGAATCAATGAGCAGTTCTTC. Translated: CASSVVPSGSGRINEQFF.

This clone appeared a few times. This chain connects TRBV5-4 to TRBJ1-2, with TRBD1 matching 11 bases. The CDR3 is 15 amino acids. Germline V CDR1 and CDR2: SGHNT, YYREEE (reference sequence). Losses at the gene ends were 3 bases for V and 2 bases for J; bases not matched to a gene: 3. CDR3 DNA: TGTGCCAGCAGCTCCCGGGACAGGGGGAACTATGGCTACACCTTC. It translates to CASSSRDRGNYGYTF.

The chain combines TRBV30 with TRBJ2-1; D may be TRBD2 (6 bases). The CDR3 consists of 16 residues. The ends were cut back, 1 base at V and 3 bases at J, with 16 bases in the middle. CDR1 and CDR2 (germline): GTSNPN, SVGIG (reference sequence). CDR3 amino acids: CAWSGISGADYNEQFF. In nucleotides, the CDR3 is TGTGCCTGGAGTGGAATTAGCGGAGCCGACTACAATGAGCAGTTCTTC.

V is TRBV12-5 and J is TRBJ2-1, with TRBD2 matching 13 bases. The CDR3 runs 16 residues. The germline V gene encodes CDR1 LGHNT and CDR2 FRNRAP. J lost 10 bases, V lost 5 bases, and 11 bases had no gene match. In nucleotides, the CDR3 is TGTGCTAGTGGTGAATCCGGGACTAGCGGGACTTGGGAGCAGTTCTTC. It codes for CASGESGTSGTWEQFF.

The J gene is TRBJ1-1, the V gene TRBV7-6; D may be TRBD1 (5 bases). The CDR3 loop spans 16 amino acids. Per germline, CDR1 SGHVS and CDR2 FNYEAQ. V was pared by 1 base and J by 5 bases, with 17 bases between. In DNA form, the CDR3 reads TGTGCCAGCAGCTTAGGCTCAGGGAATGGGGCAACTGAAGCTTTCTTT. This translates into CASSLGSGNGATEAFF.

The sample holds one count of this clone. The chain combines TRBV19 with TRBJ2-7; a possible D gene is TRBD1 (6 bases). The germline gives CDR1 LNHDA, CDR2 SQIVND (reference sequence). Deletions cut 3 bases from V and 6 bases from J, with 12 bases between. This CDR3 has 13 amino acids. The CDR3 DNA follows: TGTGCCAGTAGTATGGGCAGGGGAAGCGAGCAGTACTTC. The encoded protein is CASSMGRGSEQYF.

The genes are TRBV6-1 and TRBJ2-7; the match to TRBD1 covers 8 bases. Trimming took 4 bases from V and 2 from J; bases not matched to a gene: 7. There are 15 residues in the CDR3. Germline CDR1 is MNHNS and CDR2 is SASEGT. In nucleotides, the CDR3 is TGTGCCAGCAGTGCCCCCGGGACAGGCCCCTACGAGCAGTACTTC. Its protein is CASSAPGTGPYEQYF.

The rearrangement joins TRBV28 to TRBJ1-2; 8 positions agree with TRBD1. The V and J ends lost 5 bases and 5 bases, in that order; junction bases with no gene match: 13. The CDR3 is made up of 16 amino acids. CDR1 and CDR2 (germline): MDHEN, SYDVKM. In DNA form, the CDR3 reads TGTGCCAGCAGTGTCGGACAGGGCGTAGAATTGTATGGCTACACCTTC. As protein: CASSVGQGVELYGYTF.

The chain employs TRBV5-1 and TRBJ2-1; 15 positions match TRBD2. J was trimmed by 8 bases and V by 3 bases; bases with no gene match: 6. The CDR3 loop spans 16 amino acids. Germline V CDR1 and CDR2: SGHRS, YFSETQ. The CDR3 DNA reads as TGCGCCAGCAGCTCCGGACTAGCGGGGGGGATCTATGAGCAGTTCTTC. It yields the protein CASSSGLAGGIYEQFF.

The chain links TRBV5-1 to TRBJ2-1; D unclear. V gave up 0 bases and J gave up 8 bases, with 12 bases separating them. The length of the CDR3 is 14 residues. Germline CDR1 SGHRS, CDR2 YFSETQ. CDR3 amino acids: CASSLADYSDEQFF. The CDR3 DNA reads as TGCGCCAGCAGCTTGGCCGATTACTCGGATGAGCAGTTCTTC.